The 25 T cell receptor beta chains given below trace back to one sample, sequenced in a study of human T cells and chemical hapten exposure. Using its own MiXCR run on the RACE reads, TCRdb lists one record per CDR3 protein. This table holds about 120,000 distinct CDR3 sequences, 13% found once. Time point given: pre-sensitization, week 0. Treatment given: therapeutic diphenylcyclopropenone sensitization with weekly scalp DPC. Sequencing used whole blood, obtained in connection with sensitization to the hapten diphenylcyclopropenone (DPC). These receptors were obtained from a woman aged 18-29 years with alopecia areata. Some clones in this sample may be carry-over from other donors' samples.

This clonotype occurred a few times. The chain links TRBV5-8 to TRBJ2-3, with 9 bases fitting TRBD2. The CDR3 covers 16 residues. V lost 1 base and J lost 3; bases outside the gene matches: 6. Germline V gives CDR1 SGHTS, CDR2 YDEGEE. CDR3 sequence: CASSLFAGGPTDTQYF. As DNA, the CDR3 is TGTGCCAGCAGCTTGTTTGCGGGGGGGCCGACAGATACGCAGTATTTT.

In the case of this clonotype: A much larger clone differs by one base, so this may be a read error. The CDR3: CASTGQGKNGYTF. The CDR3 DNA is TGTGCCAGCACCGGACAGGGGAAGAATGGCTACACCTTC. The genes are TRBV6-2 or TRBV6-3 and TRBJ1-2, with 9 bases matching TRBD1. The CDR3 has 13 amino acids. Germline values: CDR1 MNHEY, CDR2 SVGEGT. Trimming at V came to 7 bases and at J to 6 bases, leaving 6 bases not matched to a gene.

This clonotype was observed many times. The chain couples TRBV20-1 to TRBJ2-5; D is unclear. This CDR3 spans 10 amino acids. Between the trimmed V and J ends, which lost 4 bases and 5 bases, there was a span of 5 bases. Germline assignment: CDR1 DFQATT and CDR2 SNEGSKA (reference sequence). The CDR3 DNA reads TGCAGTGCTAAAAAGGAGACCCAGTACTTC. Translation: CSAKKETQYF.

The sample holds a few counts of this clonotype. The chain links TRBV6-5 to TRBJ1-6, with 9 positions matching TRBD1. This CDR3 has 14 amino acids. V lost 6 bases to trimming and J lost 6 bases; unmatched junction nucleotides: 3. Germline V gives CDR1 MNHEY, CDR2 SVGAGI. CDR3 amino acids: CASRTDRGNSPLHF. CDR3 coding DNA: TGTGCCAGCAGAACGGACAGGGGTAATTCACCCCTCCACTTT.

This clonotype occurred a few times. V is TRBV25-1 and J is TRBJ2-1; 8 bases match TRBD1. J gave up 2 bases and V 6 bases, and 0 bases lay outside the gene matches. The CDR3 is made up of 13 amino acids. CDR1 and CDR2 (germline): MGHDK, SYGVNS. CDR3 protein: CASRTGAYNEQFF. In DNA form, the CDR3 reads TGTGCCAGCAGGACAGGGGCCTACAATGAGCAGTTCTTC.

This clonotype was recorded at least ten times. This CDR3 is CASSLRGIGEKLFF. The CDR3 nucleotides are TGCGCCAGCAGCTTGCGGGGGATTGGAGAAAAACTGTTTTTT. The chain couples TRBV5-1 to TRBJ1-4; tentative D call: TRBD1 (5 bases). Trimming left V 1 base short and J 8 bases short, with 12 bases between. This CDR3 has 14 amino acids. Looked up from germline, CDR1 is SGHRS and CDR2 is YFSETQ. The full variable domain, with the rest looked up from reference TRBV5-1 and TRBJ1-4, is KAGVTQTPRYLIKTRGQQVTLSCSPISGHRSVSWYQQTPGQGLQFLFEYFSETQRNKGNFPGRFSGRQFSNSRSEMNVSTLELGDSALYLCASSLRGIGEKLFFGSGTQLSVL.

The chain couples TRBV7-9 to TRBJ2-2, with a tentative D call TRBD2 (5 bases). The CDR3 length is 14 residues. Trimming removed 2 bases from V and 3 bases from J, with 7 bases in between. From germline, CDR1 is SEHNR and CDR2 FQNEAQ (reference sequence). The CDR3 DNA follows: TGTGCCAGCAGCTTATACGGGGACACCGGGGAGCTGTTTTTT. This translates into CASSLYGDTGELFF.

This chain uses TRBV29-1 with TRBJ2-2, with a possible D match to TRBD1 (6 bases). Trimming shortened V by 6 bases and J by 0 bases, and 8 bases separated the two germline ends. In germline, CDR1 is SQVTM, CDR2 ANQGSEA. This CDR3 region has 13 residues. Here the CDR3 reads CSVGQSNTGELFF. The DNA of the CDR3 is TGCAGCGTGGGACAATCGAACACCGGGGAGCTGTTTTTT.

This clonotype was counted between two and nine times. V usage is TRBV18 and J usage is TRBJ1-1; the D is unclear. Trimming cost V 2 bases and J 5 bases, with 9 bases left between them. In germline, CDR1 is KGHSH, CDR2 LQKENI. This CDR3 has 13 residues. CDR3 coding DNA: TGTGCCAGCTCACCAACAAGGGAAACTGAAGCTTTCTTT. This encodes CASSPTRETEAFF.

This clonotype was detected a few times. V and J are TRBV7-3 and TRBJ2-1, with TRBD1 identical over 8 bases. J gave up 3 bases and V 5 bases, and 3 bases lay outside the gene matches. CDR1 is SGHTA, CDR2 FQGTGA, per germline. The CDR3 is made up of 14 amino acids. In nucleotides, the CDR3 is TGTGCCAGCAGCCCGGGACAGGTCTACAATGAGCAGTTCTTC. Protein: CASSPGQVYNEQFF.

This clonotype was found many times. The rearrangement links TRBV6-2 or TRBV6-3 to TRBJ2-1; D is unresolved. This CDR3 has 16 residues. Trimming took 6 bases from V and 0 from J, leaving 15 bases between them. The germline V gene has CDR1 MNHEY and CDR2 SVGEGT. The CDR3 reads CASSRVVALSYNEQFF. CDR3 nucleotides: TGTGCCAGCAGCCGCGTTGTGGCACTCTCCTACAATGAGCAGTTCTTC.

The V call is TRBV30, the J call TRBJ2-7; D unresolved. CDR1 and CDR2 from the germline V gene are GTSNPN and SVGIG (reference sequence). With 2 bases removed from V and 3 bases from J, the gap between germline ends came to 8 bases. CDR3 length: 12 residues. CDR3 coding DNA: TGTGCCTGGAGTTCGCGGTTCTACGAGCAGTACTTC. Protein sequence: CAWSSRFYEQYF.

This clonotype appeared a few times. The chain recombines TRBV6-2 or TRBV6-3 with TRBJ2-7, with 7 bases that match TRBD1. The CDR3 consists of 14 residues. CDR1 is MNHEY and CDR2 is SVGEGT in the germline V gene. J gave up 7 bases and V 0 bases, and 6 bases lay outside the gene matches. The CDR3 region is CASSYSQGTGEQYF. In DNA, the CDR3 is TGTGCCAGCAGTTACTCACAGGGGACGGGGGAGCAGTACTTC.

The chain combines TRBV20-1 with TRBJ2-7; 8 bases map to TRBD2. Germline loops: CDR1 DFQATT, CDR2 SNEGSKA (reference sequence). V lost 6 bases to trimming and J lost 6 bases; unmatched junction nucleotides: 16. This CDR3 is 15 amino acids long. The CDR3 bases are TGCAGTGCCGAACTACCGGGACTAGAACGGGTCGAGCAGTACTTC. Amino acids: CSAELPGLERVEQYF.

This clonotype was seen repeatedly, ten times or more. V and J are TRBV9 and TRBJ1-2; D possibly corresponds to TRBD1 (5 bases). Trimming removed 6 bases at V and 2 bases at J, with 14 bases between. The CDR3 contains 14 residues. Germline CDR1 is SGDLS and CDR2 is YYNGEE. CDR3 residues: CASKAGTENYGYTF. CDR3 nucleotides: TGTGCCAGCAAGGCAGGGACTGAAAACTATGGCTACACCTTC.

The gene calls are TRBV20-1 and TRBJ1-2; D unresolved. Germline V gives CDR1 DFQATT, CDR2 SNEGSKA (reference sequence). The length of the CDR3 is 13 residues. The V end was cut by 5 bases, the J end by 0 bases, with 10 bases between. Here the CDR3 DNA reads TGCAGTGCTCTAGGAGGCTCTAACTATGGCTACACCTTC. This encodes CSALGGSNYGYTF.

The V call is TRBV29-1, the J call TRBJ2-7; 8 bases align to TRBD1. Germline CDR1 reads SQVTM; CDR2 reads ANQGSEA. The CDR3 has 11 amino acids. V dropped 4 bases and J dropped 13; count of bases not matched to a gene: 9. Written as DNA, the CDR3 is TGCAGCGTTGGGGACAGGCCCCTACCCTACTTC. This encodes CSVGDRPLPYF.

The rearrangement joins TRBV20-1 to TRBJ1-1; possible D gene TRBD1, 6 bases. Trimming stripped 3 bases from V and 1 base from J, with 12 bases between. CDR3 length: 14 amino acids. CDR1 and CDR2 from the germline V gene are DFQATT and SNEGSKA (reference sequence). The CDR3 bases are TGCAGTGCTAGGATCCGGGGGCGGAACACTGAAGCTTTCTTT. The encoded protein is CSARIRGRNTEAFF.

The rearrangement uses TRBV12-3 or TRBV12-4 and TRBJ2-1; TRBD1 is a possible D gene (5 bases). The CDR3 runs 15 residues. Trimming cost V 3 bases and J 4 bases, with 13 bases left between them. CDR3: CASSLAWGLYNEQFF. The CDR3 nucleotides read TGTGCCAGCAGTTTGGCATGGGGCCTATACAATGAGCAGTTCTTC.

The V and J genes are TRBV20-1 and TRBJ1-6, with D unclear. Trimming cost V 1 base and J 4 bases, with 8 bases left between them. The germline V gene has CDR1 DFQATT and CDR2 SNEGSKA (reference sequence). The CDR3 consists of 14 residues. The CDR3 protein is CSARGPGYNSPLHF. The CDR3 DNA follows: TGCAGTGCTAGAGGACCGGGATATAATTCACCCCTCCACTTT.

The J gene is TRBJ2-7, the V gene TRBV10-3, with D possibly being TRBD2 (6 bases). This CDR3 has 14 amino acids. Deletions cut 0 bases from V and 6 bases from J, with 12 bases between. The germline gives CDR1 ENHRY, CDR2 SYGVKD. DNA for the CDR3: TGTGCCATCAGTGAGTCGAACCCCGGGGGCGAGCAGTACTTC. This translates into CAISESNPGGEQYF.

The rearrangement uses TRBV28 and TRBJ2-1; 10 bases are shared with TRBD1. CDR1 is MDHEN, CDR2 SYDVKM, per germline. V lost 3 bases, J lost 3 bases, and 5 bases stayed unmatched. This CDR3 is built from 16 residues. This CDR3 is CASSFSDRGLYNEQFF. The CDR3 DNA follows: TGTGCCAGCAGTTTCTCCGACAGGGGGCTCTACAATGAGCAGTTCTTC.

At least ten counts were recorded for this clonotype. V and J are TRBV27 and TRBJ1-1; D not resolved. This CDR3 is 14 amino acids long. Between the trimmed V and J ends, which lost 5 bases and 1 base, there was a span of 11 bases. Germline V gene sequence: CDR1 MNHEY, CDR2 SMNVEV (reference sequence). This CDR3 reads CASSITGTNTEAFF. CDR3 bases: TGTGCCAGCAGTATAACCGGAACGAACACTGAAGCTTTCTTT.

This clonotype was detected many times. The chain couples TRBV13 to TRBJ2-2, with D tentatively TRBD1 or TRBD2 (5 bases each). The germline gives CDR1 PRHDT, CDR2 FYEKMQ (reference sequence). CDR3 length: 15 amino acids. Trimming stripped 3 bases from V and 0 bases from J, with 8 bases between. As DNA, the CDR3 is TGTGCCAGCAGCTTTGGGGGATCGAACACCGGGGAGCTGTTTTTT. Amino acids: CASSFGGSNTGELFF.

This clonotype was detected only a few times. The rearrangement links TRBV12-3 or TRBV12-4 to TRBJ2-3; 11 bases line up with TRBD2. V lost 6 bases, J lost 1 base, and 6 bases stayed unmatched. CDR3 length: 16 residues. The CDR3 loop is CASSPLAGGRTDTQYF. Here the CDR3 DNA reads TGTGCCAGCAGCCCTCTAGCGGGGGGACGCACAGATACGCAGTATTTT.